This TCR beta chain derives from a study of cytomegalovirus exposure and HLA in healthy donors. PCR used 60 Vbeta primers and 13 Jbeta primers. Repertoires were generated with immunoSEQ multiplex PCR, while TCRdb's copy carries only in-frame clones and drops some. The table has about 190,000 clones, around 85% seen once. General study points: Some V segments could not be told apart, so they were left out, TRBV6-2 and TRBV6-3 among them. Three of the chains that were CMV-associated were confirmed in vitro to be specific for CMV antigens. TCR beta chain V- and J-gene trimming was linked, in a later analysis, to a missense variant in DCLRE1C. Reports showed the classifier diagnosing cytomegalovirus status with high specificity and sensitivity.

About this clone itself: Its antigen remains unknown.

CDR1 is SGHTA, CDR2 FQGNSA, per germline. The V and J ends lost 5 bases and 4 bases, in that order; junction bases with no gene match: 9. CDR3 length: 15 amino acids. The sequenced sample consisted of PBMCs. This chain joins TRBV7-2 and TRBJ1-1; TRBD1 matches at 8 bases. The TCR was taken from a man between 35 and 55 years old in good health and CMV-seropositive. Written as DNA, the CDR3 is TGTGCCAGCAGCGCAACCCCTGACAGGGGCACTGAAGCTTTCTTT. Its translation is CASSATPDRGTEAFF.